The sequence of this TCR beta chain was determined in a study of T cell responses to AZD1222 COVID-19 vaccine. Clones were sequenced by immunoSEQ multiplex PCR, and TCRdb holds only the in-frame ones, with some missing. The sample has 120,000 or so clones, approximately 85% seen once; the top ten hold almost 9.5%. As for this clone: What it binds is unknown.

Findings and caveats of the study: There were vaccine-associated CD4 TCRs across spike, dominant at 160-218 and 743-854. No repertoire was sampled before or during the peak T cell response, only after it.

Looked up from germline, CDR1 is SGHNT and CDR2 is YYREEE (reference sequence). The V end was cut by 4 bases, the J end by 1 base, with 14 bases between. The CDR3 covers 15 residues. The J gene is TRBJ1-1, the V gene TRBV5-4; D unclear. The starting material was peripheral blood, obtained on day 0 of AZD1222 vaccination. This clonotype was sampled from an adult in good health. The CDR3 coding sequence is TGTGCCAGCAGCCCCGGTGGCAGAAGGAACACTGAAGCTTTCTTT. It yields the protein CASSPGGRRNTEAFF.